A single sample gave rise to the 19 T cell receptor beta chains below, sequenced in a study of T-cell reconstitution after alpha-beta-depleted transplantation in children. Construction of the TCRbeta library involved unique molecular identifiers. From the PCR reads, TCRdb called clonotypes with MiXCR, one entry per CDR3 protein. The sample includes over 150,000 distinct CDR3 sequences, 6.3% of them seen just once. The sample consisted of PBMCs, taken before TCRalphabeta/CD19-depleted stem cell transplant. These receptors were taken from a girl under three years old with combined immunodeficiency, due to receive a stem cell transplant.

The table lists this clonotype with many counts. V and J are TRBV20-1 and TRBJ2-5; D is undetermined. With 3 bases removed from V and 4 bases from J, the gap between germline ends came to 6 bases. The germline CDR1 and CDR2 sequences are DFQATT and SNEGSKA (reference sequence). This CDR3 region has 11 residues. In nucleotides, the CDR3 is TGCAGTGCTAGTGGGTCAGAGACCCAGTACTTC. It translates to CSASGSETQYF.

This clonotype occurred many times. This chain uses TRBV7-2 with TRBJ2-2; possibly TRBD1 for D (6 bases). Germline values: CDR1 SGHTA, CDR2 FQGNSA. V lost 7 bases and J lost 0, with 12 bases in between. The CDR3 runs 15 residues. Here the CDR3 reads CASTQDRTNTGELFF. The CDR3 coding sequence is TGTGCCAGCACCCAAGACAGGACGAACACCGGGGAGCTGTTTTTT.

This clonotype was observed at least ten times. This chain links TRBV4-2 with TRBJ1-2; D remains ambiguous. Per the germline V gene, CDR1 is LGHNA and CDR2 is YNFKEQ. Trimming removed 0 bases from V and 4 bases from J, with 15 bases in between. The CDR3 runs to 16 residues. The CDR3 loop is CASSQETPDFLYGYTF. CDR3 nucleotides: TGTGCCAGCAGCCAAGAAACTCCAGATTTCCTCTATGGCTACACCTTC.

There are many counts of this clonotype. The chain joins TRBV4-1 to TRBJ1-1, with D unresolved. CDR3 length equals 16 residues. In germline, CDR1 is MGHRA, CDR2 YSYEKL. Trimming shortened V by 1 base and J by 0 bases, and 12 bases separated the two germline ends. CDR3 nucleotide sequence: TGCGCCAGCAGCCAAGGGCTGTCGGCGGTGAACACTGAAGCTTTCTTT. Translated: CASSQGLSAVNTEAFF.

This clonotype was counted at least ten times. V and J are TRBV7-2 and TRBJ2-7; perhaps TRBD1 as D (5 bases). Germline V gene lookup returns CDR1 SGHTA and CDR2 FQGNSA. V shed 4 bases and J shed 4 bases, with 11 bases lying between them. The CDR3 is 13 residues long. CDR3: CASSSRTSYEQYF. In DNA, the CDR3 is TGTGCCAGCAGCTCCAGGACAAGTTACGAGCAGTACTTC.

This clonotype showed up many times. V and J are TRBV29-1 and TRBJ2-1; perhaps TRBD2 as D (5 bases). The CDR3 loop spans 13 amino acids. Germline CDR1 reads SQVTM; CDR2 reads ANQGSEA. Trimming cost V 7 bases and J 6 bases, with 16 bases left between them. Here the CDR3 reads CSARALTSNEQFF. The CDR3 nucleotides read TGCAGCGCCCGAGCCCTTACTAGCAATGAGCAGTTCTTC.

This clonotype was detected ten times or more. The V call is TRBV29-1, the J call TRBJ1-1; D gene unclear. This CDR3 is 13 amino acids long. Germline CDR1 reads SQVTM; CDR2 reads ANQGSEA. The V and J ends lost 0 bases and 1 base respectively, with 6 bases between them. Here the CDR3 DNA reads TGCAGCGTTGAAGATTCGGAGAACACTGAAGCTTTCTTT. Translating it yields CSVEDSENTEAFF.

This clonotype was observed many times. Written as DNA, the CDR3 is TGTGCCAGCAGACCCCCCGGGTCTGGAAACACCATATATTTT. Protein sequence: CASRPPGSGNTIYF. The rearrangement joins TRBV12-3 or TRBV12-4 to TRBJ1-3; the D is unclear. The CDR3 covers 14 residues. Trimming took off 6 bases at V and 1 base at J, with 10 bases between the two ends.

This clonotype was picked up many times. The chain joins TRBV4-3 to TRBJ1-1, with D unclear. The V end was cut by 3 bases, the J end by 0 bases, with 11 bases between. CDR3 length: 15 residues. Germline-derived CDR1 and CDR2 are LGHNA and YSLEER. The CDR3 DNA sequence: TGCGCCAGCAGCCAGAATCATCCTTTGAACACTGAAGCTTTCTTT. Protein: CASSQNHPLNTEAFF.

This chain uses TRBV5-1 with TRBJ1-4; D not certain. Trimming took off 7 bases at V and 6 bases at J, with 16 bases between the two ends. This CDR3 region has 14 residues. Germline loops: CDR1 SGHRS, CDR2 YFSETQ. CDR3 nucleotide sequence: TGCGCCAGCCGTCCAGGAGAATTGGATGAAAAACTGTTTTTT. This translates into CASRPGELDEKLFF.

This clonotype was seen ten or more times. The chain recombines TRBV13 with TRBJ2-7, with 8 positions matching TRBD1. Losses at the gene ends were 3 bases for V and 5 bases for J; bases not matched to a gene: 6. Germline V gene lookup returns CDR1 PRHDT and CDR2 FYEKMQ (reference sequence). The CDR3 runs to 14 residues. This CDR3 reads CASSFWQGAHEQYF. Written as DNA, the CDR3 is TGTGCCAGCAGCTTTTGGCAGGGGGCCCACGAGCAGTACTTC. Full variable domain (missing parts from reference TRBV13 and TRBJ2-7): AAGVIQSPRHLIKEKRETATLKCYPIPRHDTVYWYQQGPGQDPQFLISFYEKMQSDKGSIPDRFSAQQFSDYHSELNMSSLELGDSALYFCASSFWQGAHEQYFGPGTRLTVT.

This clonotype was detected many times. The CDR3 sequence: CASSFLAADTQYF. For the CDR3, the DNA is TGTGCCAGCAGTTTCCTAGCTGCAGATACGCAGTATTTT. The chain uses TRBV28 and TRBJ2-3; TRBD2 might be the D (5 bases). The V end lost 3 bases, the J end lost 4 bases, and 8 bases lay between the germline ends. CDR3 length: 13 amino acids. Per the germline V gene, CDR1 is MDHEN and CDR2 is SYDVKM.

The sample holds many counts of this clonotype. V is TRBV28 and J is TRBJ1-5; maybe TRBD1 (5 bases). Trimming stripped 6 bases from V and 3 bases from J, with 12 bases between. The CDR3 has 14 amino acids. Germline V gene data show CDR1 as MDHEN and CDR2 as SYDVKM. The CDR3 nucleotides are TGTGCCAGCAGGACCGACAGAGTCAATCAGCCCCAGCATTTT. It specifies CASRTDRVNQPQHF.

This clonotype was counted at least ten times. This chain links TRBV20-1 with TRBJ2-5, with a tentative D call TRBD1 (6 bases). CDR3 size: 11 residues. Trimming shortened V by 7 bases and J by 6 bases, and 12 bases separated the two germline ends. In germline, CDR1 is DFQATT, CDR2 SNEGSKA (reference sequence). The CDR3 sequence is CSGDRRKTQYF. CDR3 in DNA: TGCAGTGGCGACAGGAGAAAGACCCAGTACTTC.

This clonotype came up a few times. This chain connects TRBV4-3 to TRBJ1-5; D remains unclear. The CDR3 consists of 15 residues. The V end was cut by 0 bases, the J end by 3 bases, with 9 bases between. Germline CDR1 and CDR2: LGHNA and YSLEER. As DNA, the CDR3 is TGCGCCAGCAGCCAAGAAGGCGGAGACAATCAGCCCCAGCATTTT. Protein sequence: CASSQEGGDNQPQHF.

This clonotype was counted ten times or more. The chain links TRBV29-1 to TRBJ2-7; D is perhaps TRBD1 or TRBD2 (5 bases each). Germline loops: CDR1 SQVTM, CDR2 ANQGSEA. The CDR3 contains 14 residues. V was pared by 2 bases and J by 0 bases, with 11 bases between. This CDR3 is CSVETPGPSYEQYF. The CDR3, as DNA: TGCAGCGTTGAAACTCCGGGACCCTCCTACGAGCAGTACTTC.

This clonotype was counted ten times or more. This chain uses TRBV12-3 or TRBV12-4 with TRBJ1-2; possible D gene TRBD1, 6 bases. The CDR3 is 13 residues long. Trimming left V 3 bases short and J 3 bases short, with 8 bases between. DNA for the CDR3: TGTGCCAGCAGTTTCTACAGGGACTATGGCTACACCTTC. Translated: CASSFYRDYGYTF.

This clonotype was detected ten times or more. This chain connects TRBV12-3 or TRBV12-4 to TRBJ1-1; D call uncertain. This CDR3 has 12 amino acids. Between the trimmed V and J ends, which lost 1 base and 8 bases, there was a span of 8 bases. Here the CDR3 DNA reads TGTGCCAGCAGTTTAGTGGTGACAGAAGCTTTCTTT. Its translation: CASSLVVTEAFF.

At least ten counts were recorded for this clonotype. The chain combines TRBV18 with TRBJ1-3; D is perhaps TRBD1 (5 bases). The V end lost 8 bases, the J end lost 0 bases, and 14 bases lay between the germline ends. Germline V lookup: CDR1 KGHSH, CDR2 LQKENI. The CDR3 contains 15 residues. CDR3 nucleotide sequence: TGTGCCAGCACCGAGTATCAGGGCTCTGGAAACACCATATATTTT. It yields the protein CASTEYQGSGNTIYF.